This T cell receptor (delta chain) is drawn from a study of DNA immune sequencing with unique molecular identifiers (dated by TCRdb to the early 2020s). As for the study more broadly: Using immunomagnetic cell separation, gammadelta T cells were enriched from buffy coats, and the genomic DNA of these cells was sequenced. For the enriched versus non-enriched comparison, around 0.09 ug enriched gammadelta T-cell DNA and roughly 950 ng non-enriched PBMC DNA were sequenced. An ultrasensitive DNA-based TRD repertoire sequencing method using PCR-introduced unique molecular identifiers was developed and validated in the study. The method was validated on synthetic reference molecules and on blood samples from healthy individuals. gammadelta T cells were enriched from PBMC of 10 or so healthy individuals by fluorescence-activated cell sorting. Donors were healthy individuals, with ten donors profiled from sorted peripheral blood gammadelta T cells. Findings and caveats that apply to the study as a whole: TRD repertoire diversity varied between healthy donors, with several donors highly oligoclonal where top 5 clonotypes exceeded half of productive molecules. Among clonotypes in healthy donors, TRDV2 paired with TRDJ1 was identified as the most common TRD rearrangement. Novel TRD sequences not targeted by the primers cannot be detected by the primer-based approach.

This clone is a singleton in its sample. This clone's antigen is unknown. A far larger clone is off by one base, so a read error is likely. The library was made by multiplex PCR. Genomic DNA was amplified with a 32-plex assay using primers for all 8 TRDV and 4 TRDJ genes covering the CDR3. A 12-nucleotide UMI was introduced during around 3 barcoding PCR cycles, after which a second PCR was performed with Illumina adapter primers. AMPure XP beads were used for library purification, and library quality was checked on a Fragment Analyzer with the HS NGS Fragment kit. The sequencing was run with an Illumina MiniSeq mid-output kit, including approximately 21% PhiX, and 150 cycles of paired-end reads. The study's own analysis went as follows. MIGEC version 1.2.9 was used to process reads, grouping reads by UMI and building error-corrected consensus sequences. Post-processing used modified VDJtools version 1.2.1 scripts and the tcR R package. TCRdb processed the public reads again with the CATT caller, after which rows with matching DNA were combined. The V and J calls shown here were made by TCRdb, not taken from the authors' results. The sample yields more than 2,000 delta-chain clones; about 7.6% were counted once. The top ten constitute almost 55% of the sample.

V drops 4 bases and J drops 2 bases, leaving 41 bases in between. From cysteine to phenylalanine, the CDR3 is 24 amino acids long. Only CDR3 DNA is held: 72 bases, read in frame from base 1. The germline V gene specifies TSWWSYY as CDR1 and QGS as CDR2. The chain couples TRDV1 to TRDJ1; a weak D assignment points to TRDD3 (7 bases agree). TCRdb records no J gene; here it was assigned by comparing the DNA to germline. The sequenced sample was gamma-delta T cells enriched from blood buffy coat, or unenriched PBMCs (not recorded which). This clonotype was sampled from a human donor in good health. The CDR3 in this case is CALGGYLSSFTRTWGVRRTDKLIF. The bases read TGTGCTCTTGGGGGCTATCTCTCTTCCTTTACGCGTACCTGGGGGGTACGGAGGACCGATAAACTCATCTTT.